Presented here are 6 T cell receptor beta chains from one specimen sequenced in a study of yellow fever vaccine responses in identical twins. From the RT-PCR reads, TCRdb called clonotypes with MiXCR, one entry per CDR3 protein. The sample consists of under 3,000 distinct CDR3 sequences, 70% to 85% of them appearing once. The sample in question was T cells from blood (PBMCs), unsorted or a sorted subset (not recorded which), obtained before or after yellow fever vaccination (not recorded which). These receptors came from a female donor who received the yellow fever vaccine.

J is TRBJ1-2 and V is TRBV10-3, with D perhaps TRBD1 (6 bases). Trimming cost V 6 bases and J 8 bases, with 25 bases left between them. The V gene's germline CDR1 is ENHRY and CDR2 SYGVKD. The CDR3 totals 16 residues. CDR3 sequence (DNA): TGTGCCATCAGCGGCTGGCCGACCTCCACCGGGGGCGGCTACACCTTC. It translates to CAISGWPTSTGGGYTF.

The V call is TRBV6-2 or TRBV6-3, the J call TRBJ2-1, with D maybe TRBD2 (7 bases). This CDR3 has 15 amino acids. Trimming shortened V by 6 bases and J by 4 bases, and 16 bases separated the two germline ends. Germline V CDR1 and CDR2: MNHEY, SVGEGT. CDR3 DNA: TGTGCCAGCAGCGAAGGGGGGGGGGAGTACAATGAGCAGTTCTTC. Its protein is CASSEGGGEYNEQFF.

The CDR3 is CASSLYRVRLAGVGEQFF. The CDR3 DNA reads as TGTGCCAGCAGCTTATACCGGGTACGGCTAGCGGGAGTAGGTGAGCAGTTCTTC. V is TRBV11-1 and J is TRBJ2-1; 10 bases align to TRBD2. Germline V lookup: CDR1 SGHAT, CDR2 FQDESV (reference sequence). This CDR3 comprises 18 residues. V lost 2 bases, J lost 9 bases, and 16 bases stayed unmatched.

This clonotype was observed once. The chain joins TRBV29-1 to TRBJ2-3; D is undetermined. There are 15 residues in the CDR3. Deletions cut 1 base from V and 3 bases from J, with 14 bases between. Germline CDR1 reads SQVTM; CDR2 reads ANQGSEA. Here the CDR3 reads CSVEVAVSTTDTQYF. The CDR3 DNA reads TGCAGCGTTGAAGTGGCGGTGTCGACTACAGATACGCAGTATTTT.

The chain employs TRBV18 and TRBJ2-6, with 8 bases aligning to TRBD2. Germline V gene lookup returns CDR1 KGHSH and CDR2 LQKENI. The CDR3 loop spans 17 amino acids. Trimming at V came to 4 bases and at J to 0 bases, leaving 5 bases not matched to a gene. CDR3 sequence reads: CASSRAGDISGANVLTF. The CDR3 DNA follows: TGTGCCAGCTCACGAGCGGGAGACATCTCTGGGGCCAACGTCCTGACTTTC.

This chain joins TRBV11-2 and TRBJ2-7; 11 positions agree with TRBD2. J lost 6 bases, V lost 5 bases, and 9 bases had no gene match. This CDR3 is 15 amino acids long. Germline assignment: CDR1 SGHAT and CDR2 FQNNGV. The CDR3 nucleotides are TGTGCCAGCAGCGGATTAGCGGGAGGGCCGGTCGAGCAGTACTTC. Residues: CASSGLAGGPVEQYF.